The rows below give T cell receptor beta chains drawn from one sample of a study of blood T cell repertoires in COVID-19. TCRdb's table, derived via immunoSEQ multiplex PCR, lists solely in-frame clones and lacks some. The sample contains tens of thousands of clones, just over 85% of which appear only once. The specimen was peripheral blood. These receptors were obtained from a human donor in a cohort sampled during active COVID-19. Both conserved end residues are part of each CDR3. A D gene is named only where the DNA matches it firmly.

D	length	V	J	DNA	CDR3
TRBD2	14	TRBV7-2	TRBJ2-5	TGTGCCAGCAGAGGACTAGCGGGAGTGGAGACCCAGTACTTC	CASRGLAGVETQYF
TRBD2	15	TRBV10-2	TRBJ2-5	TGCGCCAGCACCCGGGGGCTAGCGGGAGGAGAGACCCAGTACTTC	CASTRGLAGGETQYF
TRBD2	15	TRBV2	TRBJ2-3	TGTGCCAGCAGTGCTCTAGCGGGGGGGGCAGATACGCAGTATTTT	CASSALAGGADTQYF
NA	15	TRBV6-5	TRBJ1-1	TGTGCCAGCAGTTACTCGGAGGAGCTCAACACTGAAGCTTTCTTT	CASSYSEELNTEAFF
NA	16	TRBV4-2	TRBJ2-2	TGTGCCAGCAGCCAAGATGGCAGGGGGAACACCGGGGAGCTGTTTTTT	CASSQDGRGNTGELFF
NA	15	TRBV27	TRBJ1-1	TGTGCCACCACCCCCGGGGGACGAAAGAACACTGAAGCTTTCTTT	CATTPGGRKNTEAFF
NA	13	TRBV28	TRBJ2-7	TGTGCCAGCAGCCCTGACAGGTCCTACGAGCAGTACTTC	CASSPDRSYEQYF
NA	18	TRBV19	TRBJ2-4	TGTGCCAGTAGTATATTCGTGGGGGCGGCGCCGGCCAAAAACATTCAGTACTTC	CASSIFVGAAPAKNIQYF
NA	13	TRBV3-1/TRBV3-2	TRBJ2-1	TGTGCCAGCAGTCCCCCGGGTACAAATGAGCAGTTCTTC	CASSPPGTNEQFF
TRBD1	17	TRBV19	TRBJ1-3	TGTGCCAGTAGTATAGGAGGGGGCAGCCGCTATGGAAACACCATATATTTT	CASSIGGGSRYGNTIYF